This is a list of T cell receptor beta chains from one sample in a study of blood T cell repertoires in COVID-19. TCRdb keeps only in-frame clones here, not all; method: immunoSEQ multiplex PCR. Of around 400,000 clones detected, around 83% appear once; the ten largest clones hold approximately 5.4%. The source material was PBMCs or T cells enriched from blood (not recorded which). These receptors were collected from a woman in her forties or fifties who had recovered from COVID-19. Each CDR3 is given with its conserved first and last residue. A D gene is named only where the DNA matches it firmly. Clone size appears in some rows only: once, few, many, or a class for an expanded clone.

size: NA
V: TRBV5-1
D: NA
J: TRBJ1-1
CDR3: CASSLASTAGGTEAFF
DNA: TGCGCCAGCAGCTTGGCCTCCACGGCGGGGGGCACTGAAGCTTTCTTT

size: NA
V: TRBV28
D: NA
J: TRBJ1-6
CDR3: CASSLAPTISPLHF
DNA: TGTGCCAGCAGTTTGGCTCCCACTATTTCACCCCTCCACTTT

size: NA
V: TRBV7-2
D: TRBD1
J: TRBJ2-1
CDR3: CASSLEGVPTGAYNEQFF
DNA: TGTGCCAGCAGCTTAGAGGGGGTCCCCACAGGGGCCTACAATGAGCAGTTCTTC

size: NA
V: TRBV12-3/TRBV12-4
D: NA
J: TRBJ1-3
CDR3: CASSDWVDTIYF
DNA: TGTGCCAGCAGTGACTGGGTGGACACCATATATTTT

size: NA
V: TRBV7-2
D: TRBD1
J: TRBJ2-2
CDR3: CASSFRTGDTGELFF
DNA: TGTGCCAGCAGCTTCAGGACAGGGGATACCGGGGAGCTGTTTTTT

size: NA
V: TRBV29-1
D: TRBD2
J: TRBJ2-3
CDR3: CSVGPSGGITDTQYF
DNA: TGCAGCGTTGGACCCTCGGGAGGGATCACAGATACGCAGTATTTT

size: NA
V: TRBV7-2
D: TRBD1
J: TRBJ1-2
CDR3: CASSLAAGGNYGYTF
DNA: TGTGCCAGCAGCCTCGCTGCAGGGGGCAACTATGGCTACACCTTC

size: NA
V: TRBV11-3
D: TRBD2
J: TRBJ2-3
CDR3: CASSPGGGQTDTQYF
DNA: TGTGCCAGCAGCCCCGGGGGGGGTCAGACAGATACGCAGTATTTT

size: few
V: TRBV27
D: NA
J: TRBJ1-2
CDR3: CASKQGGGYGYTF
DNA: TGTGCCAGCAAACAGGGAGGGGGCTATGGCTACACCTTC

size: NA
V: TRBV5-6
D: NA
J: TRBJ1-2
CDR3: CASSRNSRQVSGGYTF
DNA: TGTGCCAGCAGCCGGAATTCGAGACAGGTCTCAGGTGGCTACACCTTC

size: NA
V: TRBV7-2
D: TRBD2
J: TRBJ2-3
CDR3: CASSLGTSGGNTQYF
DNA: TGTGCCAGCAGCCTAGGGACTAGCGGGGGAAATACGCAGTATTTT

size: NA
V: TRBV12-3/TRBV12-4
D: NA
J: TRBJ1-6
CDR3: CASSLWGVSPLHF
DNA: TGTGCCAGCAGTTTATGGGGGGTCTCACCCCTCCACTTT

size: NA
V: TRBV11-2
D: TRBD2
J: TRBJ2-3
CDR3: CASSLSGRALDTQYF
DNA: TGTGCCAGCAGCTTGTCCGGGAGGGCCCTAGATACGCAGTATTTT

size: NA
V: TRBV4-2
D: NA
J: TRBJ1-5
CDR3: CASSQEAGNNQPQHF
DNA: TGTGCCAGCAGCCAAGAGGCGGGGAACAATCAGCCCCAGCATTTT

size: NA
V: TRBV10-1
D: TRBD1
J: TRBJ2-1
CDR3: CASSEIVVGQGAGEQFF
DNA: TGCGCCAGCAGTGAGATTGTTGTGGGGCAGGGGGCCGGCGAGCAGTTCTTC

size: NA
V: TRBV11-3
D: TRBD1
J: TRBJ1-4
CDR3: CASSLHSTGGIAGKLFF
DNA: TGTGCCAGCAGCCTACATTCGACAGGGGGGATCGCCGGAAAACTGTTTTTT

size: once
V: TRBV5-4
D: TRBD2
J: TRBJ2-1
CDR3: CASIASSGGNNEQFF
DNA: TGTGCCAGCATTGCGTCTAGCGGGGGAAACAATGAGCAGTTCTTC

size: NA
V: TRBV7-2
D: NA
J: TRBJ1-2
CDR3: CASSLDTGYYGYTF
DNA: TGTGCCAGCAGCTTAGATACGGGATACTATGGCTACACCTTC

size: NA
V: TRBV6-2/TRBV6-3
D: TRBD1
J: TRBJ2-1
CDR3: CASSYHAGTGIEQFF
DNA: TGTGCCAGCAGTTACCATGCCGGGACAGGGATTGAGCAGTTCTTC

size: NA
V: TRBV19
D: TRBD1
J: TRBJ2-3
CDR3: CASSRTRQGSDTQYF
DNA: TGTGCCAGTAGTAGGACCCGACAGGGTTCAGATACGCAGTATTTT

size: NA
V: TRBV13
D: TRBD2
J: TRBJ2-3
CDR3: CASQGLEGTWGTDTQYF
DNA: TGTGCCAGCCAGGGACTAGAAGGGACCTGGGGCACAGATACGCAGTATTTT

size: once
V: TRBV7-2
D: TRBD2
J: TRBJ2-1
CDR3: CASSQSGSSYNEQFF
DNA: TGTGCCAGCAGCCAAAGCGGGAGTTCCTACAATGAGCAGTTCTTC

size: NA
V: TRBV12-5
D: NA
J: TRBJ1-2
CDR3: CASGLEGEGDGYTF
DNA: TGTGCTAGTGGTTTGGAGGGGGAAGGAGATGGCTACACCTTC

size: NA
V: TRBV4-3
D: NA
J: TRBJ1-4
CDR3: CASSQAATNEKLFF
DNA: TGCGCCAGCAGCCAAGCGGCAACTAATGAAAAACTGTTTTTT

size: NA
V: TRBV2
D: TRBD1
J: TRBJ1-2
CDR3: CASSPRDRAYGYTF
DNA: TGTGCCAGCAGCCCCCGAGACAGGGCCTATGGCTACACCTTC

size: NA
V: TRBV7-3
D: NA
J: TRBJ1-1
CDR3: CASSLGEGEAFF
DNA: TGTGCCAGCAGCCTCGGGGAGGGTGAAGCTTTCTTT

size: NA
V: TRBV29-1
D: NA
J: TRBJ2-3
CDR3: CTVAGTDTQYF
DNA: TGCACGGTGGCGGGAACAGATACGCAGTATTTT

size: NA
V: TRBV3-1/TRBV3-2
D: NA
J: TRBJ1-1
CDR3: CASSPTGRTEAFF
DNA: TGTGCCAGCAGCCCAACAGGGCGCACTGAAGCTTTCTTT

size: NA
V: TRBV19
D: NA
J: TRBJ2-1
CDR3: CASSIPDYSSTNEQFF
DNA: TGTGCCAGTAGTATCCCGGACTATTCCAGTACCAATGAGCAGTTCTTC

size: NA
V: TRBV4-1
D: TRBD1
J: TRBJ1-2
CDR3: CASSQVGDRAHLGGYTF
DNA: TGCGCCAGCAGCCAAGTTGGGGACAGGGCCCATCTTGGCGGCTACACCTTC

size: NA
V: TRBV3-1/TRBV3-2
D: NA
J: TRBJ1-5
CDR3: CASSHSGVAGVGQPQHF
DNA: TGTGCCAGCAGCCACTCTGGGGTAGCGGGGGTTGGTCAGCCCCAGCATTTT

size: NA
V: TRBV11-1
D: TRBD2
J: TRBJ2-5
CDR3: CASSLGGTSGRETQYF
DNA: TGTGCCAGCAGCTTGGGCGGGACTAGCGGGCGTGAGACCCAGTACTTC

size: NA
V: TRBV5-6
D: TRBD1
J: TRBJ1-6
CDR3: CASSLGQISSPLHF
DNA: TGTGCCAGCAGCCTGGGACAGATCAGTTCACCCCTCCACTTT

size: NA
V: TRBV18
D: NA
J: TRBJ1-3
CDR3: CASSPGSLSGNTIYF
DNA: TGTGCCAGCTCACCAGGCAGTCTCTCTGGAAACACCATATATTTT

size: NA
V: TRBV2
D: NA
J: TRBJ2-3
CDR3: CASSLGLSSTDTQYF
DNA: TGTGCCAGCAGTTTGGGACTTTCGAGCACAGATACGCAGTATTTT

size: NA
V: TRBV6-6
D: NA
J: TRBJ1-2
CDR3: CASTTGGAYGYTF
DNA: TGTGCCAGCACGACTGGAGGAGCCTATGGCTACACCTTC

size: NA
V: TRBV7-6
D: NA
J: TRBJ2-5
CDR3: CASSQTSLVSGETQYF
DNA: TGTGCCAGCAGCCAAACCTCACTAGTATCTGGGGAGACCCAGTACTTC

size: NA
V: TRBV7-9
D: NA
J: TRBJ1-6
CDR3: CASSLSGGRVVLLHF
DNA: TGTGCCAGCAGCTTATCCGGCGGCAGGGTAGTTCTTCTCCACTTT

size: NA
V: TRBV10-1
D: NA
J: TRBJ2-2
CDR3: CASSVGATGELFF
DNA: TGCGCCAGCAGTGTGGGCGCGACCGGGGAGCTGTTTTTT

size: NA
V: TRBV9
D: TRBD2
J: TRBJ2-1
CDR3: CASSVKGSKGLLSYNEQFF
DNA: TGTGCCAGCAGCGTAAAAGGGTCGAAGGGACTACTCTCCTACAATGAGCAGTTCTTC